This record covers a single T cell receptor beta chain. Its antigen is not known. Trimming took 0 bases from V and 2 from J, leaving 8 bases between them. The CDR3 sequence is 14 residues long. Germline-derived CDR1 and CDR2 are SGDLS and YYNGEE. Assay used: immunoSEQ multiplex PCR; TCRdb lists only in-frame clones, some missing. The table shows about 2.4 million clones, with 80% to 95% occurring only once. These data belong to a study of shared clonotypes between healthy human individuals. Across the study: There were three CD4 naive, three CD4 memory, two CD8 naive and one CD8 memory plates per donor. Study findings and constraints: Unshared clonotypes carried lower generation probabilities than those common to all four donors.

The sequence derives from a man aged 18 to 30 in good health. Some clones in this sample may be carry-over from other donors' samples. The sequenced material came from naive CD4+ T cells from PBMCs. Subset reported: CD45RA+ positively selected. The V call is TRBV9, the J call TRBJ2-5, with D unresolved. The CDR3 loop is CASSVDPRQETQYF. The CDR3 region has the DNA TGTGCCAGCAGCGTAGACCCCCGACAAGAGACCCAGTACTTC.